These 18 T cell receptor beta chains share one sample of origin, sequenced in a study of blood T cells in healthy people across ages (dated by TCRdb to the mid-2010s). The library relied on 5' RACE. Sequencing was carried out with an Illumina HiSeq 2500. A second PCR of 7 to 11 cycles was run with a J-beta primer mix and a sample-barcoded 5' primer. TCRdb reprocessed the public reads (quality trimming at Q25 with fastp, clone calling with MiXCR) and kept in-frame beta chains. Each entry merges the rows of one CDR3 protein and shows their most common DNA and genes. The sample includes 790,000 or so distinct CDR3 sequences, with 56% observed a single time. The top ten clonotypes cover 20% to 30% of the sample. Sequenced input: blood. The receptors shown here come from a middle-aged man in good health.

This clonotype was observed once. CDR3 nucleotides: TGTGCCACCAGCAGAGATCGACAGAGCTATGGCTACACCTTC. Its translation is CATSRDRQSYGYTF. This chain joins TRBV15 and TRBJ1-2; tentative D call: TRBD1 (5 bases). Germline loops: CDR1 LNHNV, CDR2 YYDKDF (reference sequence). V lost 0 bases to trimming and J lost 4 bases, with 9 bases between them. The length of the CDR3 is 14 residues. Drawing the rest from reference TRBV15 and TRBJ1-2, the complete variable domain is DAMVIQNPRYQVTQFGKPVTLSCSQTLNHNVMYWYQQKSSQAPKLLFHYYDKDFNNEADTPDNFQSRRPNTSFCFLDIRSPGLGDTAMYLCATSRDRQSYGYTFGSGTRLTVV.

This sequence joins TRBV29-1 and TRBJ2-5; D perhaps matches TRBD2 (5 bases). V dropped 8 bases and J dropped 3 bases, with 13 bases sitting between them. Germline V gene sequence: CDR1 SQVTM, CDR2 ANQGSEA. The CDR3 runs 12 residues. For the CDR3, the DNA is TGCAGCTTACGGGCGGGTGAAGAGACCCAGTACTTC. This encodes CSLRAGEETQYF.

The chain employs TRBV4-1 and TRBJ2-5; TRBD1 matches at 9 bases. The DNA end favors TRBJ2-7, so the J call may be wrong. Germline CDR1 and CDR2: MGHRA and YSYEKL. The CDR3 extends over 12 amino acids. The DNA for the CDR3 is TGCGCCAGCAGCGGACAGGGGTTCGAGCAGTACTTC. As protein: CASSGQGFEQYF.

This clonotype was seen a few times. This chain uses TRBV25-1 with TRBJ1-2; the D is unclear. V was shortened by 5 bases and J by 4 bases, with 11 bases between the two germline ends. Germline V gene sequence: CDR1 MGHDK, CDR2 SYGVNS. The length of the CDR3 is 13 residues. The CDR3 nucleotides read TGTGCCAGCAGTAGTAGGGTGTTCTATGGCTACACCTTC. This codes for CASSSRVFYGYTF.

This CDR3 is CASSLYTSGKDNEQFF. As DNA, the CDR3 is TGTGCCAGCAGTTTATACACTAGCGGGAAGGACAATGAGCAGTTCTTC. The chain uses TRBV12-3 or TRBV12-4 and TRBJ2-1, with 10 positions matching TRBD2. This CDR3 region has 16 residues. Unmatched junction bases numbered 6, after V lost 2 bases and J lost 5 bases.

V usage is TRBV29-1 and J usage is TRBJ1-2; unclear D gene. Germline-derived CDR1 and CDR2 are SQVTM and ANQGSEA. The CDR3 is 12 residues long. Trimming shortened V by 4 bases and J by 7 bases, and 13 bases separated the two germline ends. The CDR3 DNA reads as TGCAGCGTTGGGACGCCCTCGATTGGCTACACCTTC. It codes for CSVGTPSIGYTF.

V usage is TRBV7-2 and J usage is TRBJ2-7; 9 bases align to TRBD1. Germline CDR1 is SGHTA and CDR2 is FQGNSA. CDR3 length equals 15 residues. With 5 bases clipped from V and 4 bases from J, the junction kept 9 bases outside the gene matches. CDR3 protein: CASSPYGTGLYEQYF. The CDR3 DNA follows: TGTGCCAGCAGCCCCTACGGGACAGGGCTGTACGAGCAGTACTTC.

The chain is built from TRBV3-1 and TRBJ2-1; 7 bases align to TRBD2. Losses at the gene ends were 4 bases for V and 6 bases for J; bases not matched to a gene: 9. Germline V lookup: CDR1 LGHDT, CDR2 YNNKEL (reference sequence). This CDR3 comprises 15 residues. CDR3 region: CASSPRTRGANEQFF. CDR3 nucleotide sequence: TGTGCCAGCAGCCCCCGGACTAGAGGGGCCAATGAGCAGTTCTTC.

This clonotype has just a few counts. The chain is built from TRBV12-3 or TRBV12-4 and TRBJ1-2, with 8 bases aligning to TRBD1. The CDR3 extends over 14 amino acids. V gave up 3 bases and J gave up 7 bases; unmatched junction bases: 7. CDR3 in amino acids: CASSFGTGNSGYTF. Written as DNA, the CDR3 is TGTGCCAGCAGTTTCGGGACAGGTAATTCTGGCTACACCTTC.

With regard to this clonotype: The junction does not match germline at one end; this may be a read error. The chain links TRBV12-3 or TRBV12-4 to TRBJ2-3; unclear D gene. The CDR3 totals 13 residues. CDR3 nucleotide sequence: TGTGCCAGCAGTAGATCGAGCACAGATACGGAGTATTTT. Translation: CASSRSSTDTEYF.

The chain's CDR3 is CASSLMVTSASDNEQYF. The CDR3 bases are TGTGCCAGCAGCTTAATGGTGACTAGCGCTAGCGACAATGAGCAGTACTTC. The chain joins TRBV7-9 to TRBJ2-5; 8 bases match TRBD2. CDR3 size: 17 residues. Trimming took 2 bases from V and 11 from J; bases not matched to a gene: 19. Germline CDR1 is SEHNR and CDR2 is FQNEAQ (reference sequence).

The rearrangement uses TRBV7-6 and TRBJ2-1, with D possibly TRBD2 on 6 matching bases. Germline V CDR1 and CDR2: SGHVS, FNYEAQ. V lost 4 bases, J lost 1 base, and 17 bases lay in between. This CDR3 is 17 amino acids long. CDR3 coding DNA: TGTGCCAGCAGCTCGCAAACCGGGACTCCTTCCTACAATGAGCAGTTCTTC. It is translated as CASSSQTGTPSYNEQFF.

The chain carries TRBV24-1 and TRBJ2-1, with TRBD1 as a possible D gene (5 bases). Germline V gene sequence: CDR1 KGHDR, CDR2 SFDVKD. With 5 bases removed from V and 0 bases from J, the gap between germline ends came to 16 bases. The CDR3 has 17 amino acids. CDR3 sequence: CATSGQTWASSYNEQFF. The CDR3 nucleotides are TGTGCCACCAGTGGACAGACGTGGGCCAGCTCCTACAATGAGCAGTTCTTC.

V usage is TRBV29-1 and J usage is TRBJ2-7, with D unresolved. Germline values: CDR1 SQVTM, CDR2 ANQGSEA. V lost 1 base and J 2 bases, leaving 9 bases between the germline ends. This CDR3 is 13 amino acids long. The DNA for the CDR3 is TGCAGCGTTGAAGGCTCAGGTACCTACGAGCAGTACTTC. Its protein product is CSVEGSGTYEQYF.

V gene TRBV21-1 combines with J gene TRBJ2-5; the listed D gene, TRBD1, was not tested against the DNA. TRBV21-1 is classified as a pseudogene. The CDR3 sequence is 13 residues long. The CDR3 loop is CASSNPGRETQYF. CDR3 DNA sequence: TGTGCCAGCAGCAACCCCGGTCGAGAGACCCAGTACTTC.

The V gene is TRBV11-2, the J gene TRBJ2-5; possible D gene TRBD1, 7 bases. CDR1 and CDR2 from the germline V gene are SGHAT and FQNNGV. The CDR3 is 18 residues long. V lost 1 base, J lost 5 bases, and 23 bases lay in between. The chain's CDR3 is CASSLAIGGGWGRETQYF. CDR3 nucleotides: TGTGCCAGCAGCTTAGCTATTGGAGGGGGCTGGGGGAGGGAGACCCAGTACTTC. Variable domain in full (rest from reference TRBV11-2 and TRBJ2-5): EAGVAQSPRYKIIEKRQSVAFWCNPISGHATLYWYQQILGQGPKLLIQFQNNGVVDDSQLPKDRFSAERLKGVDSTLKIQPAKLEDSAVYLCASSLAIGGGWGRETQYFGPGTRLLVL.

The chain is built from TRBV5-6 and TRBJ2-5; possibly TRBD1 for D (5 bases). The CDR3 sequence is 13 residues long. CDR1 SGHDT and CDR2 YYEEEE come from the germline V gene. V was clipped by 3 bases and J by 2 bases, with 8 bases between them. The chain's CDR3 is CASSSDRQETQYF. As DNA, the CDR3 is TGTGCCAGCAGCTCCGACAGACAAGAGACCCAGTACTTC. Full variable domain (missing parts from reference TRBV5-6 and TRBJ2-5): DAGVTQSPTHLIKTRGQQVTLRCSPKSGHDTVSWYQQALGQGPQFIFQYYEEEERQRGNFPDRFSGHQFPNYSSELNVNALLLGDSALYLCASSSDRQETQYFGPGTRLLVL.

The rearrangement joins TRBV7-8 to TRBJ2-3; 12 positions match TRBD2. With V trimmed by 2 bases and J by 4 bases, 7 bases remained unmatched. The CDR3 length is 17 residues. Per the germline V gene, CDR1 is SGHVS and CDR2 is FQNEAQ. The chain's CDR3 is CASSLSMTSGSADTQYF. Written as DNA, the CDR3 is TGTGCCAGCAGCTTATCAATGACTAGCGGGAGCGCAGATACGCAGTATTTT.